This TCR beta chain stems from a study of long-term antiretroviral therapy in people with HIV. Researchers secured at least one pre-ART and at least two post-ART PBMC samples from each donor. Regarding this clone: The antigen remains unidentified.

Sequencing relied on immunoSEQ assay v3.0, run at survey level. Profiling relied on immunoSEQ multiplex PCR, and the TCRdb table lists in-frame clones only, not all of them. The sample shows 15,000 to 20,000 clones, 75% to 90% of them seen only once. The germline CDR1 and CDR2 sequences are SQVTM and ANQGSEA. V gave up 1 base and J gave up 2 bases, with 6 bases separating them. This CDR3 has 12 amino acids. Regarding the study as a whole: Relative to control repertoires, HIV repertoires exhibited narrower CDR3 length ranges. ART was followed by higher diversity that remained below transplant donor controls. Repertoire dominance by clones expanded before ART was seen at all time points.

This TCR was sampled from a man aged 45-65 years with HIV. The chain uses TRBV29-1 and TRBJ2-7; the D gene could be TRBD1 or TRBD2 (5 bases each). Sequencing was performed on unsorted PBMCs, taken 4.2 years after starting antiretroviral therapy. The CDR3 bases are TGCAGCGTTGAAGGAGGGGCCTACGAGCAGTACTTC. Translation: CSVEGGAYEQYF.